This TCR beta chain comes out of a study of blood T cell repertoires in COVID-19. The overall study: Acute and convalescent COVID-19 samples came from the United States, Italy and Spain. Nucleic acid was either cDNA or gDNA, and it came from T cells, B-cell-depleted T cells, or PBMCs.

As handled by the study authors: Counts of nucleated cells, estimated from reference gene primer amplification, were obtained. Here immunoSEQ multiplex PCR was the method, and the copy in TCRdb shows in-frame clones only, minus some. V and J calls and clone size are as listed in that table; D and trimming were resolved from the DNA. The repertoire consists of about 54,000 clones, with roughly 91% occurring once and the leading ten covering over 7.5%. This CDR3 has 13 amino acids. The germline V gene encodes CDR1 SGHRS and CDR2 YFSETQ. The V and J ends lost 2 bases and 1 base respectively, with 5 bases between them.

This sequence joins TRBV5-1 and TRBJ2-3; D call uncertain. Input material: peripheral blood. This clonotype was obtained from a man aged 50 to 60 with active COVID-19. For the CDR3, the DNA is TGCGCCAGCAGCTTTTCTGGCACAGATACGCAGTATTTT. Protein sequence: CASSFSGTDTQYF.